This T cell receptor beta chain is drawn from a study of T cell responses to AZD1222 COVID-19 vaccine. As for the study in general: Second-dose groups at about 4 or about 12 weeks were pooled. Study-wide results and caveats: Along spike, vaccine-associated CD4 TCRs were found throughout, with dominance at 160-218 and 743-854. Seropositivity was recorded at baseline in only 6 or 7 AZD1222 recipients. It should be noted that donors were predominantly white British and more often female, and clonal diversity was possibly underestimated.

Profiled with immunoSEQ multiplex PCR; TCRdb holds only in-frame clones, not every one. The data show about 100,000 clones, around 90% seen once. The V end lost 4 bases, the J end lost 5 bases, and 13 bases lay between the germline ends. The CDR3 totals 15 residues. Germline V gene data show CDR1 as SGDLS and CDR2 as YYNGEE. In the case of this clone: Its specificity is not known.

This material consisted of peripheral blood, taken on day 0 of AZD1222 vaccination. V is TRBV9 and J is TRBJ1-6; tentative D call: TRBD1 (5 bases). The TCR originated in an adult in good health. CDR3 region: CASSLQALDNSPLHF. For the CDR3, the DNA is TGTGCCAGCAGCCTACAGGCACTGGATAATTCACCCCTCCACTTT.